This TCR beta chain stems from a study of neurological immune-mediated disorders (dated by TCRdb to the late 2010s). Regarding the research as a whole: Among the roughly 34 multiple sclerosis patients, relapsing-remitting MS was present in some 30 and secondary progressive MS was present in 3. The roughly 99 TCR-beta libraries covered PBMC samples along with longitudinal samples, technical triplicates, and paired sorted CD4+ and CD8+ T-cell subsets. Using UMI-based sequencing, the study compared peripheral blood TCR-beta repertoires from patients with HTLV-I-associated myelopathy (HAM/TSP), patients with multiple sclerosis, and healthy controls. Of the approximately 66 subjects in the cohort, around 15 were HAM/TSP patients, some 34 were multiple sclerosis patients, and some 20 were healthy controls. General study outcomes and caveats: The highest TCR clonal expansion was observed in HAM/TSP patients, whereas the lowest was observed in MS patients, even when compared with healthy controls. Across subjects, expanded clones never shared an identical CDR3 amino acid sequence, which suggests that the TCR-beta repertoires in every group were private. No association of the MS cluster with clinical or MRI features was observed, and the need for larger cohorts was stated by the authors. In a phylogenetic analysis, the repertoires of 18 out of 34 MS patients fell into a single cluster of related CDR3 sequences, pointing to a possible signature at the repertoire level.

At least ten counts were recorded for this clonotype. Its recognized antigen is unknown. Base quality data are lacking; no much larger clone is found one base away. cDNA was synthesized by template-switch 5'RACE using a primer carrying a 10-nucleotide random unique molecular identifier by which each TCR transcript was tagged. Every sequencing run covered 15-18 subjects and yielded more than 160 million TCR-beta sequences. The RNeasy kit was used to extract total RNA. Using the KAPA Real-time Library Amplification kit, TCR-beta VDJ regions were amplified with primers for the TCR constant region and the 5'RACE anchor. A first PCR added sample indexes and Illumina adaptors, and a second PCR then raised library yield. After Ampure bead purification, the TCR product of roughly 650 bp was size-selected on a 2% E-gel SizeSelection system. Before pooling, library quality was assessed on a Bioanalyzer, concentration was determined with Qubit, and library quantification was performed with the Kapa Library Quantification kit. Paired-end 2 x 150 bp sequencing of the libraries was performed on an Illumina HiSeq 2500. To increase sequence diversity, roughly 23-30% phiX was spiked into each library pool. Processing in the source paper ran as follows. Quality-filtered reads were processed with the UMI-based MiGEC pipeline, which removed over 75% of raw TCR sequences during error correction. VDJ genes were aligned to IMGT germline references, and clonotypes were defined by unique CDR3 amino acid sequence plus V-J genes. Clonal expansion, Shannon diversity, and CDR3 relatedness (CalcPairwiseDistances, ClusterSamples) were evaluated with VDJtools, and phylogenetic trees were built with CLCbio workbench. Expanded clones were defined as having at least 8 unique UMIs, based on coefficient-of-variation modelling across technical triplicates. The public reads were reanalyzed by TCRdb: fastp trimming at Q25, MiXCR alignment, in-frame beta chains only. Records with the same CDR3 protein are collapsed into one entry carrying the most frequent genes and DNA. In this record, the V and J calls reflect TCRdb's handling and not the investigators' own analysis. This sample has about 87,000 distinct CDR3 sequences in its table, and around 3.4% of those were observed once. Roughly 2.9% of the sample is in the top ten clones.

Libraries from unsorted PBMCs were made from 2 million PBMCs kept in RNAlater at -80 degrees C until RNA extraction. Multiple sclerosis patients were enrolled in a US clinical protocol under which disease progression was evaluated by magnetic resonance imaging. Peripheral blood underwent Ficoll-Hypaque density gradient centrifugation to isolate PBMCs, which were then cryopreserved in liquid nitrogen. Sequences ENHRY (CDR1) and SYGVKD (CDR2) are obtained from the germline V gene. The CDR3, cysteine through phenylalanine, is 15 amino acids long. The CDR3 DNA has 45 bases and is translated from base 1. V lost 4 bases and J lost 5 bases; the stretch between them is 17 bases long.

Sequencing was done on a sample of PBMCs. The chain couples TRBV10-3 to TRBJ1-2; the D gene lacks a confident call. This TCR derives from a woman in her forties or fifties with multiple sclerosis. The CDR3 sequence is CAISAQATYSYGYTF. The DNA reads TGTGCCATCAGTGCTCAGGCCACCTATTCGTATGGCTACACCTTC.